The 27 T cell receptor beta chains given below trace back to one sample, sequenced in a study of PD-L1 blockade in urothelial cancer. The table came from immunoSEQ multiplex PCR; TCRdb's copy has only in-frame clones and leaves some out. The sample shows 50,000 or so clones, around 86% of them seen only once. The sample consisted of PBMCs, taken around atezolizumab (anti-PD-L1) treatment. The receptors shown here come from a man in his 60s with urothelial cancer.

This chain joins TRBV7-9 and TRBJ2-5; TRBD2 is a possible D gene (5 bases). CDR3 length: 16 amino acids. Germline-derived CDR1 and CDR2 are SEHNR and FQNEAQ (reference sequence). Trimming removed 0 bases from V and 1 base from J, with 12 bases in between. The CDR3 region is CASSLARAEAQETQYF. CDR3 in DNA: TGTGCCAGCAGCTTAGCACGAGCGGAGGCCCAAGAGACCCAGTACTTC.

The V gene is TRBV30, the J gene TRBJ2-3; D not certain. V lost 4 bases and J 1 base, leaving 9 bases between the germline ends. There are 13 residues in the CDR3. Per germline, CDR1 GTSNPN and CDR2 SVGIG (reference sequence). CDR3 sequence reads: CAWKLAGTDTQYF. Here the CDR3 DNA reads TGTGCCTGGAAGTTGGCGGGCACAGATACGCAGTATTTT. Variable domain in full (rest from reference TRBV30 and TRBJ2-3): SQTIHQWPATLVQPVGSPLSLECTVEGTSNPNLYWYRQAAGRGLQLLFYSVGIGQISSEVPQNLSASRPQDRQFILSSKKLLLSDSGFYLCAWKLAGTDTQYFGPGTRLTVL.

The rearrangement joins TRBV2 to TRBJ2-5; 8 bases fit TRBD2. V lost 4 bases and J lost 4; bases outside the gene matches: 2. Germline CDR1 SNHLY, CDR2 FYNNEI. CDR3 length: 13 amino acids. CDR3 sequence reads: CASSGLAGETQYF. The DNA for the CDR3 is TGTGCCAGCAGTGGGCTAGCGGGAGAGACCCAGTACTTC. Full variable domain (outside the CDR3, taken from reference TRBV2 and TRBJ2-5): EPEVTQTPSHQVTQMGQEVILRCVPISNHLYFYWYRQILGQKVEFLVSFYNNEISEKSEIFDDQFSVERPDGSNFTLKIRSTKLEDSAMYFCASSGLAGETQYFGPGTRLLVL.

V gene TRBV9 combines with J gene TRBJ2-5; D is possibly TRBD2 (5 bases). Germline values: CDR1 SGDLS, CDR2 YYNGEE. This CDR3 has 16 residues. V was pared by 3 bases and J by 7 bases, with 22 bases between. CDR3 sequence reads: CASSERGSPAGGTQYF. In DNA form, the CDR3 reads TGTGCCAGCAGCGAACGCGGCTCCCCTGCTGGAGGGACCCAGTACTTC.

This chain joins TRBV7-9 and TRBJ1-2; weak D call: TRBD1 (6 bases). Germline CDR1 is SEHNR and CDR2 is FQNEAQ (reference sequence). Between the trimmed V and J ends, which lost 3 bases and 10 bases, there was a span of 18 bases. CDR3 length: 14 amino acids. The CDR3 protein is CASSFNWQGIAYTF. DNA of the CDR3: TGTGCCAGCAGCTTCAATTGGCAGGGGATTGCCTACACCTTC.

V and J are TRBV10-3 and TRBJ2-7; TRBD2 agrees at 10 bases. J lost 2 bases, V lost 6 bases, and 4 bases had no gene match. Germline CDR1 ENHRY, CDR2 SYGVKD. This CDR3 comprises 14 residues. This CDR3 reads CAISLAGGAYEQYF. The CDR3 coding sequence is TGTGCCATCAGCTTAGCGGGGGGAGCCTACGAGCAGTACTTC.

The chain couples TRBV10-3 to TRBJ2-1; the match to TRBD2 covers 9 bases. The trim removed 6 bases at V and 4 bases at J, leaving 10 bases unmatched. Germline lookup yields CDR1 ENHRY and CDR2 SYGVKD. The CDR3 sequence is 16 residues long. The CDR3 region is CAISGGGGDPYNEQFF. The CDR3 DNA follows: TGTGCCATCAGCGGCGGGGGGGGAGATCCATACAATGAGCAGTTCTTC.

The V and J genes are TRBV6-6 and TRBJ2-3; possible D gene TRBD2, 6 bases. Germline loops: CDR1 MNHNY, CDR2 SVGAGI (reference sequence). V lost 6 bases, J lost 2 bases, and 12 bases lay in between. This CDR3 has 14 residues. Written as DNA, the CDR3 is TGTGCCAGCAGCCAGGGACTCATCACAGATACGCAGTATTTT. This encodes CASSQGLITDTQYF.

V gene TRBV19 combines with J gene TRBJ2-7; TRBD1 is a possible D gene (5 bases). The CDR3 contains 15 residues. Germline CDR1 is LNHDA and CDR2 is SQIVND (reference sequence). Trimming removed 5 bases at V and 4 bases at J, with 18 bases between. The CDR3 DNA sequence: TGTGCCAGTAGTTCAGTCACAGGTCGACCTTACGAGCAGTACTTC. This gives the protein CASSSVTGRPYEQYF.

The chain recombines TRBV5-6 with TRBJ2-7; 9 bases line up with TRBD2. The germline V gene has CDR1 SGHDT and CDR2 YYEEEE. The V and J ends lost 2 bases and 4 bases, in that order; junction bases with no gene match: 4. The CDR3 consists of 14 residues. The CDR3 loop is CASSLISGGYEQYF. CDR3 nucleotides: TGTGCCAGCAGCTTAATTAGCGGGGGTTACGAGCAGTACTTC.

The V and J genes are TRBV19 and TRBJ2-1; 7 nucleotides match TRBD1. The CDR3 runs 17 residues. Trimming at V came to 3 bases and at J to 1 base, leaving 9 bases not matched to a gene. Per the germline V gene, CDR1 is LNHDA and CDR2 is SQIVND (reference sequence). Here the CDR3 reads CASSILRQGASYNEQFF. Written as DNA, the CDR3 is TGTGCCAGTAGTATCCTAAGACAGGGCGCATCCTACAATGAGCAGTTCTTC.

The chain uses TRBV9 and TRBJ2-3, with 8 bases that match TRBD2. CDR1 and CDR2 from the germline V gene are SGDLS and YYNGEE. J gave up 4 bases and V 2 bases, and 12 bases lay outside the gene matches. The CDR3 is 17 amino acids. The CDR3 DNA reads TGTGCCAGCAGCGTGACCGGGACTAGAATTCTCCCAGATACGCAGTATTTT. Translated, it gives CASSVTGTRILPDTQYF. The full variable domain, in which reference TRBV9 and TRBJ2-3 provide the parts outside the CDR3, is DSGVTQTPKHLITATGQRVTLRCSPRSGDLSVYWYQQSLDQGLQFLIQYYNGEERAKGNILERFSAQQFPDLHSELNLSSLELGDSALYFCASSVTGTRILPDTQYFGPGTRLTVL.

The chain carries TRBV28 and TRBJ2-3, with TRBD2 matching over 8 bases. The CDR3 extends over 16 amino acids. With 7 bases clipped from V and 3 bases from J, the junction kept 12 bases outside the gene matches. The V gene's germline CDR1 is MDHEN and CDR2 SYDVKM. CDR3 bases: TGTGCCAGCAAAAAAAGGTCCGGGAGGGGAACAGATACGCAGTATTTT. Its translation is CASKKRSGRGTDTQYF.

J is TRBJ2-1 and V is TRBV5-8; 8 bases line up with TRBD1. The CDR3 extends over 19 amino acids. Trimming cost V 4 bases and J 0 bases; bases outside gene matches: 15. Germline values: CDR1 SGHTS, CDR2 YDEGEE. DNA of the CDR3: TGTGCCAGCAGCCCATACGCCGGGACAGGAGTGGTCTCCTACAATGAGCAGTTCTTC. Translated: CASSPYAGTGVVSYNEQFF.

V usage is TRBV9 and J usage is TRBJ2-7, with 8 bases lining up with TRBD1. Germline assignment: CDR1 SGDLS and CDR2 YYNGEE. The CDR3 is made up of 14 amino acids. Germline trimming cut 3 bases from V and 3 bases from J; bases unmatched to any gene: 5. The CDR3 DNA is TGTGCCAGCAGCGAGGGACAGGACTACTACGAGCAGTACTTC. Its translation is CASSEGQDYYEQYF.

The chain couples TRBV7-3 to TRBJ2-6; TRBD2 matches 8 bases. The CDR3 has 16 residues. V shed 6 bases, J shed 2 bases, and the junction held 6 bases outside the gene matches. Germline-derived CDR1 and CDR2 are SGHTA and FQGTGA. CDR3 amino acids: CASRGGSGAGANVLTF. The DNA for the CDR3 is TGTGCCAGCAGGGGGGGTAGCGGGGCTGGGGCCAACGTCCTGACTTTC.

This clone was observed a handful of times. This sequence joins TRBV28 and TRBJ1-2; D might be TRBD1 (5 bases). V was pared by 6 bases and J by 2 bases, with 13 bases between. CDR3 size: 14 residues. Germline assignment: CDR1 MDHEN and CDR2 SYDVKM. In DNA form, the CDR3 reads TGTGCCAGCAGCCTCGATGGGGGGAACTATGGCTACACCTTC. This codes for CASSLDGGNYGYTF.

V and J are TRBV30 and TRBJ2-5; 7 bases line up with TRBD1. Per the germline V gene, CDR1 is GTSNPN and CDR2 is SVGIG (reference sequence). This CDR3 contains 13 residues. V was pared by 8 bases and J by 5 bases, with 11 bases of the junction left unmatched. The CDR3 sequence: CAGRPTGVETQYF. DNA for the CDR3: TGTGCCGGCCGACCAACAGGGGTGGAGACCCAGTACTTC.

The chain combines TRBV7-9 with TRBJ2-6, with no clear D. Germline loops: CDR1 SEHNR, CDR2 FQNEAQ (reference sequence). The CDR3 length is 15 residues. Trimming cost V 1 base and J 1 base, with 5 bases left between them. CDR3 bases: TGTGCCAGCAGCTTAGACTCATCTGGGGCCAACGTCCTGACTTTC. As protein: CASSLDSSGANVLTF.

J is TRBJ2-7 and V is TRBV30, with D tentatively TRBD1 (6 bases). The CDR3 runs to 13 residues. Germline-derived CDR1 and CDR2 are GTSNPN and SVGIG (reference sequence). Deletions cut 4 bases from V and 4 bases from J, with 14 bases between. This CDR3 reads CAWNKDRKYEQYF. The CDR3 DNA reads as TGTGCCTGGAACAAGGACAGAAAGTACGAGCAGTACTTC.

With regard to this clone: At one end, the junction sequence differs from germline, possibly due to a read error. The chain joins TRBV19 to TRBJ1-2; 8 nucleotides match TRBD1. Germline V lookup: CDR1 LNHDA, CDR2 SQIVND (reference sequence). The CDR3 contains 15 residues. The DNA for the CDR3 is TGTGCCAGTACTATACAGGGGGACTTAATACGGGGCTACACCTTC. Its protein is CASTIQGDLIRGYTF.

CDR3 in amino acids: CASSVEARSALASIDEQFF. For the CDR3, the DNA is TGTGCCAGCAGCGTAGAAGCTAGGTCTGCTCTAGCAAGTATCGATGAGCAGTTCTTC. This chain links TRBV9 with TRBJ2-1; maybe TRBD2 (5 bases). CDR1 SGDLS and CDR2 YYNGEE come from the germline V gene. This CDR3 region has 19 residues. The germline V and J ends were trimmed by 0 bases and 8 bases, with 27 bases remaining between them.

The genes are TRBV27 and TRBJ2-7; D possibly corresponds to TRBD2 (6 bases). The V gene's germline CDR1 is MNHEY and CDR2 SMNVEV (reference sequence). V lost 5 bases and J lost 2, with 16 bases in between. This CDR3 has 15 residues. CDR3: CASSRGGTGTYEQYF. In DNA, the CDR3 is TGTGCCAGCAGTCGCGGCGGGACGGGGACCTACGAGCAGTACTTC.

This clone showed up just once. The V call is TRBV11-3, the J call TRBJ1-4, with 10 bases that match TRBD1. Germline V gene lookup returns CDR1 SGHNT and CDR2 YENEEA. Germline trimming cut 5 bases from V and 5 bases from J; bases unmatched to any gene: 5. The CDR3 is made up of 15 amino acids. Here the CDR3 reads CASSMRTGGNEKLFF. CDR3 nucleotide sequence: TGTGCCAGCAGCATGCGGACAGGGGGAAATGAAAAACTGTTTTTT.

This clone was detected only a few times. The chain is built from TRBV4-3 and TRBJ2-3, with 7 nucleotides matching TRBD1. The V gene end was trimmed by 0 bases and the J gene end by 4 bases; junction bases not matched to a gene: 1. There are 14 residues in the CDR3. Germline V gene data show CDR1 as LGHNA and CDR2 as YSLEER. CDR3 sequence (DNA): TGCGCCAGCAGCCAAGATCAGGGGGCAGATACGCAGTATTTT. Its protein is CASSQDQGADTQYF.

The CDR3 region is CASSLLGQGVQETQYF. The CDR3 nucleotides are TGTGCCAGCAGCTTATTGGGTCAGGGGGTTCAAGAGACCCAGTACTTC. The rearrangement uses TRBV7-9 and TRBJ2-5; 7 bases are shared with TRBD1. The CDR3 runs to 16 residues. J lost 2 bases, V lost 2 bases, and 8 bases had no gene match. The germline gives CDR1 SEHNR, CDR2 FQNEAQ (reference sequence).

Notes on this clone: Other DNA variants within this sample encode the same CDR3. The chain carries TRBV4-3 and TRBJ1-5; D is possibly TRBD1 (5 bases). Germline CDR1 is LGHNA and CDR2 is YSLEER. This CDR3 has 14 amino acids. Trimming stripped 0 bases from V and 6 bases from J, with 9 bases between. In DNA, the CDR3 is TGCGCCAGCAGCCAAGATAACGGGGGTCAGCCCCAGCATTTT. Translated: CASSQDNGGQPQHF.